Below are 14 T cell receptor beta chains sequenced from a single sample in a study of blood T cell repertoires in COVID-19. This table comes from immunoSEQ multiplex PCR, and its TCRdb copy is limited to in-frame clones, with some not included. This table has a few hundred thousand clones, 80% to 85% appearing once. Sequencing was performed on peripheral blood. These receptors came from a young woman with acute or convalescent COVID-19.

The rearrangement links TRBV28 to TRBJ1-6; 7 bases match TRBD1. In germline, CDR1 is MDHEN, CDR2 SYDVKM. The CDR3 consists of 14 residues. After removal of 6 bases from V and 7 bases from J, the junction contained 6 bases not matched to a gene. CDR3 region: CASSRDSLNSPLHF. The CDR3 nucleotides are TGTGCCAGCAGCAGGGACAGCTTGAATTCACCCCTCCACTTT.

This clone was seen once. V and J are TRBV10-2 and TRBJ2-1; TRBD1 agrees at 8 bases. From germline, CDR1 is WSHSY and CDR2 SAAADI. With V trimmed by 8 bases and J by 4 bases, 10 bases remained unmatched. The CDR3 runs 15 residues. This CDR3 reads CASDLGTGVYNEQFF. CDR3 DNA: TGCGCCAGCGACCTGGGGACAGGTGTATACAATGAGCAGTTCTTC.

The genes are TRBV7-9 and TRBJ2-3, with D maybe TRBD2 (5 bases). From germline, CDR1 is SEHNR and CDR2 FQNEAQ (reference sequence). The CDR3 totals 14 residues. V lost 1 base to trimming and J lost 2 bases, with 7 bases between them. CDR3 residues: CASSLVGVTDTQYF. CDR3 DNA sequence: TGTGCCAGCAGCTTAGTCGGGGTCACAGATACGCAGTATTTT.

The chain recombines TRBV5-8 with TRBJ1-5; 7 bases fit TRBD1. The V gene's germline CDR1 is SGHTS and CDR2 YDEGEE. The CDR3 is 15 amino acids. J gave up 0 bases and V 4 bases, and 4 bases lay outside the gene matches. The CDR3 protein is CASSRRQGSNQPQHF. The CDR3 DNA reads TGTGCCAGCAGCCGAAGACAGGGTAGCAATCAGCCCCAGCATTTT.

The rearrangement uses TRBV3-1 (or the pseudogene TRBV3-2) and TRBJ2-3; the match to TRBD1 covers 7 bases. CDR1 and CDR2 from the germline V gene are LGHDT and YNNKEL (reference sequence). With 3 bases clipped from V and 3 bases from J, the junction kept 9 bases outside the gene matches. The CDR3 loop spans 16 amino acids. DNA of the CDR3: TGTGCCAGCAGCCATTTGGTTAACAGGGGAACAGATACGCAGTATTTT. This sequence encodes CASSHLVNRGTDTQYF.

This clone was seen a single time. CDR3 bases: TGTGCCAGCAGTCTCCCCCAACCCAGGGGGGATACTGAAGCTTTCTTT. Residues: CASSLPQPRGDTEAFF. This chain joins TRBV28 and TRBJ1-1; 7 bases are a match to TRBD1. In germline, CDR1 is MDHEN, CDR2 SYDVKM. J lost 5 bases, V lost 5 bases, and 14 bases had no gene match. CDR3 length equals 16 residues.

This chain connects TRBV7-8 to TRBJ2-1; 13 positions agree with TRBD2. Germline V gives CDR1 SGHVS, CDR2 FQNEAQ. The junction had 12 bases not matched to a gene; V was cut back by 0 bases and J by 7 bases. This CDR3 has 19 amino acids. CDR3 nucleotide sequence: TGTGCCAGCAGCTTAGCCAGTATCCTCAGGACTAGCGGGAGTAATGAGCAGTTCTTC. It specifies CASSLASILRTSGSNEQFF.

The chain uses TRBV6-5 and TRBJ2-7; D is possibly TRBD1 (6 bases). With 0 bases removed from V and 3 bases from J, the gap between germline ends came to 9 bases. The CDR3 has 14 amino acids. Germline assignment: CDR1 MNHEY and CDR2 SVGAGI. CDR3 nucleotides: TGTGCCAGCAGTTACTCCGGGACATACTACGAGCAGTACTTC. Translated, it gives CASSYSGTYYEQYF.

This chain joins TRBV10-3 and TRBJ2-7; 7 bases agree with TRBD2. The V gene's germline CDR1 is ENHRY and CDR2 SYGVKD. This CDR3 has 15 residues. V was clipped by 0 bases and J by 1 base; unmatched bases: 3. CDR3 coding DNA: TGTGCCATCAGTGAGTCGACTAGCCTTTCCTACGAGCAGTACTTC. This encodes CAISESTSLSYEQYF.

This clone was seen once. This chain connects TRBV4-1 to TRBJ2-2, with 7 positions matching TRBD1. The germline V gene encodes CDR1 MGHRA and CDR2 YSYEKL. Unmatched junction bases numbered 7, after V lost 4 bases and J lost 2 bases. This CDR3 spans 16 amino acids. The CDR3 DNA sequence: TGCGCCAGCAGCCCGGCGACAGGGCACAACACCGGGGAGCTGTTTTTT. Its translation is CASSPATGHNTGELFF.

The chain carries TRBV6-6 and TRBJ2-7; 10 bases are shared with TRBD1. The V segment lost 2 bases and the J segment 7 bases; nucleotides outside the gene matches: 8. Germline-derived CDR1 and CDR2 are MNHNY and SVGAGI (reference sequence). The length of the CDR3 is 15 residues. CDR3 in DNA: TGTGCCAGCAGTTACGGGGGACAGGGGAAGAGAGAGCAGTACTTC. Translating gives CASSYGGQGKREQYF.

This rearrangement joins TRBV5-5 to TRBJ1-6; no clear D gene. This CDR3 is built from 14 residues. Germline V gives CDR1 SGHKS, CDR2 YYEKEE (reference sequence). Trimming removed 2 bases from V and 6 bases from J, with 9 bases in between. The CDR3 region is CASSFGFGNSPLHF. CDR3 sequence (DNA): TGTGCCAGCAGCTTCGGGTTCGGTAATTCACCCCTCCACTTT.

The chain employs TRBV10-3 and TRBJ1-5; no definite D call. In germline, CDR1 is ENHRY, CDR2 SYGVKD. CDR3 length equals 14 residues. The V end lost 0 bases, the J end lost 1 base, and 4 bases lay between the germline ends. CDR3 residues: CAISESRSNQPQHF. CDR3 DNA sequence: TGTGCCATCAGTGAGTCTCGGAGCAATCAGCCCCAGCATTTT.

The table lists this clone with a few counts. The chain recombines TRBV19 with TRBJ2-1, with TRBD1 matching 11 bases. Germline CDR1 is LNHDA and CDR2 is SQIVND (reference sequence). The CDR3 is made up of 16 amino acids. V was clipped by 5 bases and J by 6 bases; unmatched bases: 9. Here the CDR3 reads CASSYSGQGVFNEQFF. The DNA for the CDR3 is TGTGCCAGTAGTTATTCGGGACAGGGGGTTTTCAATGAGCAGTTCTTC.